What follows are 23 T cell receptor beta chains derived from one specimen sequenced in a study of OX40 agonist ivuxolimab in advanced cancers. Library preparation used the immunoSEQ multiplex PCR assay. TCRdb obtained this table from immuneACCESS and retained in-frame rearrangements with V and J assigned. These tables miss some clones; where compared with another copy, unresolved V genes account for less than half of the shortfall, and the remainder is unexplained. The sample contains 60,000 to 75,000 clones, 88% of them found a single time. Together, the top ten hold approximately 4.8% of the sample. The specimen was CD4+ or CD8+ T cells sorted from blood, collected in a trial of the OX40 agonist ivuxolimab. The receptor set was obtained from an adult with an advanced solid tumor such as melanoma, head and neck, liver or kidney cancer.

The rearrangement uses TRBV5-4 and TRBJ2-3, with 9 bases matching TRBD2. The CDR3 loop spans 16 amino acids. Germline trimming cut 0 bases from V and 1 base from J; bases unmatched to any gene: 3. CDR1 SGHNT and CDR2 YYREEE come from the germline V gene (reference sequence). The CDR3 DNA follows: TGTGCCAGCAGCTTGGGGGCTAGCGGGGGCACAGATACGCAGTATTTT. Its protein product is CASSLGASGGTDTQYF.

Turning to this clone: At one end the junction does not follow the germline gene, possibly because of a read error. The CDR3 protein is CTSSTGGLRNTIYF. The DNA of the CDR3 is TGTACCAGCAGTACAGGGGGCCTAAGAAACACCATATATTTT. The chain couples TRBV28 to TRBJ1-3; 9 bases align to TRBD1. The CDR3 runs 14 residues. CDR1 MDHEN and CDR2 SYDVKM come from the germline V gene.

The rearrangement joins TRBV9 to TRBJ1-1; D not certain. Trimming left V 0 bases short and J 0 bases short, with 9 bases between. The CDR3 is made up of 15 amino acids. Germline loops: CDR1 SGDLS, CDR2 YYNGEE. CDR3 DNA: TGTGCCAGCAGCGTAGAGGTAGATATGAACACTGAAGCTTTCTTT. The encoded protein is CASSVEVDMNTEAFF.

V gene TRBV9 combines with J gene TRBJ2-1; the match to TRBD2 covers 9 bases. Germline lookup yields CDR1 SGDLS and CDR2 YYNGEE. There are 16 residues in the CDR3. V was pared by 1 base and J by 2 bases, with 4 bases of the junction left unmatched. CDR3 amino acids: CASSVTLAGTYNEQFF. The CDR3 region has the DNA TGTGCCAGCAGCGTAACGCTAGCGGGGACCTACAATGAGCAGTTCTTC.

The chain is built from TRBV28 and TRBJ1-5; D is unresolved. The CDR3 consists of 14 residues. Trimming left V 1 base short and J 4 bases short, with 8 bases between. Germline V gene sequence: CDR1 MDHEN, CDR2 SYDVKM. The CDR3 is CASSLSLRNQPQHF. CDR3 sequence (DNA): TGTGCCAGCAGTTTATCGTTACGGAATCAGCCCCAGCATTTT.

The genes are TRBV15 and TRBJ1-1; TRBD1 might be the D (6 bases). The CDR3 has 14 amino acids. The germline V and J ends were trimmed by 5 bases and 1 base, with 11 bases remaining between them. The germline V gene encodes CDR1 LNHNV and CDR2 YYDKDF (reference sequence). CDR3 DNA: TGTGCCACCAGCGGGACACTCGGGAACACTGAAGCTTTCTTT. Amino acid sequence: CATSGTLGNTEAFF.

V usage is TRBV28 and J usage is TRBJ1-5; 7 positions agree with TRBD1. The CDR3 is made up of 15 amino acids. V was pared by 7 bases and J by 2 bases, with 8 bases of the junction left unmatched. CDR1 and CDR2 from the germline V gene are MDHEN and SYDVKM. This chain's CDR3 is CASTQGGSGNQPQHF. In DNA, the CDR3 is TGTGCCAGCACCCAGGGGGGATCGGGCAATCAGCCCCAGCATTTT. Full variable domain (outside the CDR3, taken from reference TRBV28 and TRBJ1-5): DVKVTQSSRYLVKRTGEKVFLECVQDMDHENMFWYRQDPGLGLRLIYFSYDVKMKEKGDIPEGYSVSREKKERFSLILESASTNQTSMYLCASTQGGSGNQPQHFGDGTRLSIL.

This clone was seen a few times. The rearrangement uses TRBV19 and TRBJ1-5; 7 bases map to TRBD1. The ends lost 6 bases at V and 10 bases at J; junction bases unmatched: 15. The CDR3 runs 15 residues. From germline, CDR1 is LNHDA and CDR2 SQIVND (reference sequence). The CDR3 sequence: CASSSRRGKSSPQHF. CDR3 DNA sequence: TGTGCCAGTAGCTCCCGCAGGGGGAAGTCGTCACCCCAGCATTTT.

The CDR3 reads CASSPVGASKETQYF. CDR3 bases: TGTGCCAGCTCACCGGTAGGCGCAAGCAAAGAGACCCAGTACTTC. J is TRBJ2-5 and V is TRBV18; D remains ambiguous. Trimming removed 3 bases at V and 3 bases at J, with 14 bases between. The CDR3 is made up of 15 amino acids. The V gene's germline CDR1 is KGHSH and CDR2 LQKENI.

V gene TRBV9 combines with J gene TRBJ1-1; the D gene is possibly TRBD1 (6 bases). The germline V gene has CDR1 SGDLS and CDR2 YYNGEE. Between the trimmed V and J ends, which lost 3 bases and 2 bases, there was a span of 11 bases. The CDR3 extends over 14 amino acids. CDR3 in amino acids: CASSGAQGNTEAFF. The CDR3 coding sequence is TGTGCCAGCAGCGGCGCACAGGGAAACACTGAAGCTTTCTTT.

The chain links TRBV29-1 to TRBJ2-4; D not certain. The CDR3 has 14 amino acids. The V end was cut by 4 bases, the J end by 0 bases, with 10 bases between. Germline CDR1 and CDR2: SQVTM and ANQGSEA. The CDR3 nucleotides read TGCAGCGTTGGGGCAGGATTAGCCAAAAACATTCAGTACTTC. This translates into CSVGAGLAKNIQYF.

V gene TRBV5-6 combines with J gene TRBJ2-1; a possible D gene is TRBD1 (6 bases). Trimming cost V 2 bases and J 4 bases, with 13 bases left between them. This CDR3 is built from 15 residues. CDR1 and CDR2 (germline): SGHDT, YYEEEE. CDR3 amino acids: CASSFSAGVYNEQFF. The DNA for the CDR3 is TGTGCCAGCAGCTTCTCGGCAGGGGTATACAATGAGCAGTTCTTC.

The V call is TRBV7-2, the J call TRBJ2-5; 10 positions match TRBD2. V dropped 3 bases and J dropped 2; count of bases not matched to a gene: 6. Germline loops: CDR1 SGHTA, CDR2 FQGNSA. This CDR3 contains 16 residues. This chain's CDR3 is CASSFTSGEGQETQYF. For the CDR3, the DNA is TGTGCCAGCAGCTTTACTAGCGGGGAAGGTCAAGAGACCCAGTACTTC.

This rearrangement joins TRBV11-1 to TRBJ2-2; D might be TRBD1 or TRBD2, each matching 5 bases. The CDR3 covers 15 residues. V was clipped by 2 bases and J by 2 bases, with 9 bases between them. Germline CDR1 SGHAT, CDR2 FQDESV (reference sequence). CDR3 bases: TGTGCCAGCAGCTTACTGGGGACCAACACCGGGGAGCTGTTTTTT. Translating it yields CASSLLGTNTGELFF.

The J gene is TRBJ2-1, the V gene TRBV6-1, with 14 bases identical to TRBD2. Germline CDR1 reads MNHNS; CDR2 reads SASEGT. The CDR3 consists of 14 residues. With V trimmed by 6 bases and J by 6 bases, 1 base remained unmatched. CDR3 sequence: CASSGLAGGNEQFF. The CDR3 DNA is TGTGCCAGCAGCGGACTAGCGGGGGGCAATGAGCAGTTCTTC.

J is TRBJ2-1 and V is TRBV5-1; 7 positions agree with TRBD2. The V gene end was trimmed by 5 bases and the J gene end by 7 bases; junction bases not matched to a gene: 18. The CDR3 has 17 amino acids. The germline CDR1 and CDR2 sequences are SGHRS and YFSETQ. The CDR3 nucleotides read TGCGCCAGCAGTCTAGAGCTTGCTCCTAGCGGCGGGAATGAGCAGTTCTTC. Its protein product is CASSLELAPSGGNEQFF.

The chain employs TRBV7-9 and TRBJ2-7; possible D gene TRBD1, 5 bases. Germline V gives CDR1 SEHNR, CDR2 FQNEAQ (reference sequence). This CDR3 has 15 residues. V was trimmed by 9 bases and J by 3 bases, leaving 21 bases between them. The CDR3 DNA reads TGTGCCAGTACGGGCGGAAAAGAAAGGGGCTACGAGCAGTACTTC. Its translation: CASTGGKERGYEQYF.

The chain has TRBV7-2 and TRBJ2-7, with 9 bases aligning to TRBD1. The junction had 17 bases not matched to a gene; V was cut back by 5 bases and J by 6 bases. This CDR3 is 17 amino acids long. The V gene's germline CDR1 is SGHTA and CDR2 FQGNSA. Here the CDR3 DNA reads TGTGCCAGCAGCCCGGGACAGGGAGGGGGTAAACTGGGCGAGCAGTACTTC. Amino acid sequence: CASSPGQGGGKLGEQYF.

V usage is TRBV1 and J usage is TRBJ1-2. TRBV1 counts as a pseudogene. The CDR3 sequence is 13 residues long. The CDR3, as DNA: TGCACCAGCCCTCACGGGGGGGCCTATGGCTACACCTTC. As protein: CTSPHGGAYGYTF.

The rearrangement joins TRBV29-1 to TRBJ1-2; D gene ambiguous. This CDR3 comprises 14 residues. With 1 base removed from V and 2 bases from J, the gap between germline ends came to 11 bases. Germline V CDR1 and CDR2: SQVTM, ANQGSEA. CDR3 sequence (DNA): TGCAGCGTTGAAGCAACGACGGAGAACTATGGCTACACCTTC. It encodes CSVEATTENYGYTF.

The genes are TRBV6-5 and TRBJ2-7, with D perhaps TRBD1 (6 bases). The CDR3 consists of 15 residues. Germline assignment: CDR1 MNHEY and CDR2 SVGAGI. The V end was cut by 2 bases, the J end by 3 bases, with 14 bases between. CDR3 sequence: CASSYGNRADYEQYF. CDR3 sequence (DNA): TGTGCCAGCAGTTACGGAAACAGGGCTGACTACGAGCAGTACTTC.

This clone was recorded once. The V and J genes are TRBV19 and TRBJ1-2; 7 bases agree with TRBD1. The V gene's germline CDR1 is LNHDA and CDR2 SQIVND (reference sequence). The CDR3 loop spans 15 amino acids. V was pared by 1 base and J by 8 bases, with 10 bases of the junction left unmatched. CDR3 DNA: TGTGCCAGTAGTATAGCCTCAGGGGGTTTGTACGGCTACACCTTC. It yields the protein CASSIASGGLYGYTF.

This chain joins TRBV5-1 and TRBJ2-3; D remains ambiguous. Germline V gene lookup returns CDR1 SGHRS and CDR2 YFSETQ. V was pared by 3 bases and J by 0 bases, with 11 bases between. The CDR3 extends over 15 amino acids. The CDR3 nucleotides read TGCGCCAGCAGCTCTCAACTGGGAAGCACAGATACGCAGTATTTT. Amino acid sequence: CASSSQLGSTDTQYF.